These T cell receptor beta chains were read from a single sample in a study of Ad26.COV2.S vaccination and SARS-CoV-2 variants. Measured with immunoSEQ multiplex PCR; TCRdb has only the in-frame clones, and not every one. This table holds a few hundred thousand clones, approximately 83% found once. The source material was peripheral blood, sampled in a trial of Ad26.COV2.S vaccine versus placebo. All receptors come from a person aged 18 to 59 who received the Ad26.COV2.S COVID-19 vaccine or a placebo. CDR3s include the opening cysteine and the closing phenylalanine or tryptophan. D genes are given only for firm matches. The listing skips clone size in some rows; elsewhere it reads once, few, many or a size class.

V,J,D,size,DNA,CDR3
TRBV2,TRBJ2-2,TRBD1,NA,TGTGCCAGCAGGGGACAGAGGAACACCGGGGAGCTGTTTTTT,CASRGQRNTGELFF
TRBV5-1,TRBJ2-5,NA,NA,TGCGCCAGCAGCATACGGACAGTGAACAAGGAGACCCAGTACTTC,CASSIRTVNKETQYF
TRBV5-1,TRBJ1-6,TRBD1,NA,TGCGCCAGCAGCTTGATCCCCCTTCGACAGGGAAATTCACCCCTCCACTTT,CASSLIPLRQGNSPLHF
TRBV7-2,TRBJ1-2,NA,NA,TGTGCCAGCAGCTTAGTGGGTGAAAACTATGGCTACACCTTC,CASSLVGENYGYTF
TRBV12-3/TRBV12-4,TRBJ2-7,NA,NA,TGTGCCAGCAGTTTCGGGTTCCAGGGGGAGCAGTACTTC,CASSFGFQGEQYF
TRBV29-1,TRBJ2-3,NA,NA,TGCAGCGCCCGCTCGGTTAAGGGAGGTGTGGATACGCAGTATTTT,CSARSVKGGVDTQYF
TRBV11-2,TRBJ1-2,TRBD1,NA,TGTGCCAGCAGGAGGATTTCGGACAGGGGGGAAGGCTACACCTTC,CASRRISDRGEGYTF
TRBV5-6,TRBJ1-5,NA,few,TGTGCCAGCAGCTTAAGACAGGCCAGCAATCAGCCCCAGCATTTT,CASSLRQASNQPQHF
TRBV7-3,TRBJ2-1,NA,few,TGTGCCAGCAGGCCAACCGGGGATTCGGATGAGCAGTTCTTC,CASRPTGDSDEQFF
TRBV4-1,TRBJ2-1,TRBD2,NA,TGCGCCAGCAGCCCTACTAGCGGGACCCAGAATGAGCAGTTCTTC,CASSPTSGTQNEQFF
TRBV7-9,TRBJ2-2,TRBD1,NA,TGTGCCAGCAGCGGCACAGGGGCGAGCGGGGAGCTGTTTTTT,CASSGTGASGELFF
TRBV27,TRBJ1-1,NA,NA,TGTGCCAGCAGCCCTGTGGGGGCTCGCACTGAAGCTTTCTTT,CASSPVGARTEAFF
TRBV7-9,TRBJ2-3,TRBD2,NA,TGTGCCAGCAGCTTAGGACTAGCGGGCCACCGCACAGATACGCAGTATTTT,CASSLGLAGHRTDTQYF
TRBV5-1,TRBJ2-1,TRBD2,NA,TGCGCCAGCAGCTATATAGCGGGAGGTTTGGGAACGGATGAGCAGTTCTTC,CASSYIAGGLGTDEQFF
TRBV2,TRBJ1-2,TRBD1,NA,TGTGCCAGCAGTGCGGGACAGGGCCGCTATGGCTACACCTTC,CASSAGQGRYGYTF
TRBV7-7,TRBJ2-7,NA,NA,TGTGCCAGCAGCCCCTCTTCCGCGGGGGAGCAGTACTTC,CASSPSSAGEQYF
TRBV7-9,TRBJ1-2,TRBD1,NA,TGTGCCAGCAGCCGCCCCGGGACAGAGTATGGCTACACCTTC,CASSRPGTEYGYTF
TRBV7-2,TRBJ2-5,TRBD2,NA,TGTGCCAGCACCCTCGGACTAGCGGGGGGGGCAGAGACCCAGTACTTC,CASTLGLAGGAETQYF
TRBV6-6,TRBJ1-3,NA,NA,TGTGCCAGCTTTCGAAGTGCCGGAAACACCATATATTTT,CASFRSAGNTIYF
TRBV5-6,TRBJ2-7,TRBD2,once,TGTGCCAGCAGCTTGGACGCTAGCGGGGGATACGAGCAGTACTTC,CASSLDASGGYEQYF
TRBV6-2/TRBV6-3,TRBJ2-1,NA,NA,TGTGCCAGCAGCTTAGGTCGTAGGAGCTGGGAGAGGCGGGAGCAGTTCTTC,CASSLGRRSWERREQFF
TRBV4-1,TRBJ1-5,NA,few,TGCGCCAGCAGCCAAGGACAGTCCAATCAGCCCCAGCATTTT,CASSQGQSNQPQHF
TRBV7-9,TRBJ1-1,NA,NA,TGTGCCAGCAACGGGGGGGCAGGTCTGAACACTGAAGCTTTCTTT,CASNGGAGLNTEAFF
TRBV2,TRBJ2-1,NA,NA,TGTGCCAGCAGGGTCGCTTACCTTCCCTACAATGAGCAGTTCTTC,CASRVAYLPYNEQFF
TRBV14,TRBJ1-2,NA,NA,TGTGCCAGCAGTCAAGGAGACCACTATGGCTACACCTTC,CASSQGDHYGYTF
TRBV6-5,TRBJ1-4,TRBD1,NA,TGTGCCAAGACGGACAGGGGGCGATATGAAAAACTGTTTTTT,CAKTDRGRYEKLFF
TRBV6-5,TRBJ1-4,NA,few,TGTGCCAGCAGTTACGACGGGGAGGAAAAACTGTTTTTT,CASSYDGEEKLFF
TRBV24-1,TRBJ1-1,NA,NA,TGTGCCACCAGCCCAGACGAGGACACTGAAGCTTTCTTT,CATSPDEDTEAFF
TRBV27,TRBJ2-5,NA,NA,TGTGCCAGCAGTTCACAGGGAACCGAGACCCAGTACTTC,CASSSQGTETQYF
TRBV7-9,TRBJ1-2,NA,NA,TGTGCCAGCAGCCTCGATATTTCCGGCCGCGGCTACACCTTC,CASSLDISGRGYTF
TRBV19,TRBJ2-5,NA,NA,TGTGCCAGTAGTATAAGAGGGCCGACAGAGACCCAGTACTTC,CASSIRGPTETQYF
TRBV19,TRBJ2-6,NA,NA,TGTGCCAGTACCCTAATCCCCCGGGCCTCTGGGGCCAACGTCCTGACTTTC,CASTLIPRASGANVLTF
TRBV28,TRBJ2-7,NA,once,TGTGCCAGCAGGGGGGGCCCCTCCTACGAGCAGTACTTC,CASRGGPSYEQYF
TRBV6-2/TRBV6-3,TRBJ2-1,TRBD2,once,TGTGCCAGCAGTTACTCCCCGACTAGCGGGGGGACGGGGAACAATGAGCAGTTCTTC,CASSYSPTSGGTGNNEQFF
TRBV29-1,TRBJ1-2,TRBD1,NA,TGCAGCGCCCTGACAGGGAGCGACTATGGCTACACCTTC,CSALTGSDYGYTF
TRBV30,TRBJ1-1,NA,NA,TGTGCCTGGATCATTAGGGGACATCCGGGGAAGGAAGCTTTCTTT,CAWIIRGHPGKEAFF
TRBV6-5,TRBJ2-7,NA,NA,TGTGCCAGCAGTTACCCGGAAAGGAGATCCTACGAGCAGTACTTC,CASSYPERRSYEQYF
TRBV6-6,TRBJ1-2,NA,few,TGTGCCAGCAGTTACGGCGAGGGGAACTATGGCTACACCTTC,CASSYGEGNYGYTF
TRBV7-9,TRBJ1-4,NA,NA,TGTGCCAGCAGCTTACAGGCGGAAAAACTGTTTTTT,CASSLQAEKLFF
TRBV7-9,TRBJ2-5,NA,NA,TGTGCCAGCACAGGGGTTGGAGAGACCCAGTACTTC,CASTGVGETQYF
TRBV7-9,TRBJ2-7,NA,NA,TGTGCCAGCCACCCTACAGAGTCCTACGAGCAGTACTTC,CASHPTESYEQYF
TRBV7-9,TRBJ1-2,NA,NA,TGTGCCAGCAGCTTAGGCAGGGATGTCTATGGCTACACCTTC,CASSLGRDVYGYTF
TRBV4-2,TRBJ1-2,NA,NA,TGTGCCAGCAGCCAAGTGGAGGGCCGTGGCTACACCTTC,CASSQVEGRGYTF
TRBV24-1,TRBJ2-2,NA,NA,TGTGCCACCAGTGATTGGGTAGTTAACACCGGGGAGCTGTTTTTT,CATSDWVVNTGELFF
TRBV11-3,TRBJ2-2,TRBD2,few,TGTGCCAGCAGCTTAGAAGCGGGACTGATAAACACCGGGGAGCTGTTTTTT,CASSLEAGLINTGELFF
TRBV7-6,TRBJ2-1,TRBD2,once,TGTGCCAGCAGCTTAGCAGCCGGGACTATGAGTGAGCAGTTCTTC,CASSLAAGTMSEQFF
TRBV3-1/TRBV3-2,TRBJ1-4,NA,few,TGTGCCAGCAGCCAAACCGGGACGGTTAATGAAAAACTGTTTTTT,CASSQTGTVNEKLFF
TRBV4-2,TRBJ2-3,TRBD2,once,TGTGCCAGCAGCCAGAGAGTATGGACTAGCGGGGGGGCAGGTGATACGCAGTATTTT,CASSQRVWTSGGAGDTQYF
TRBV6-6,TRBJ2-7,NA,few,TGTGCCAGCAGATCCAGGGGGCAGGGACTAGACGAGCAGTACTTC,CASRSRGQGLDEQYF
TRBV10-3,TRBJ1-2,TRBD1,NA,TGTGCCATCAGTGACCCGGACAGGGCGGGAGGCTACACCTTC,CAISDPDRAGGYTF